Below, 19 T cell receptor beta chains from the same sample are listed, as sequenced in a study of T cell changes during pregnancy in multiple sclerosis. Sequencing used immunoSEQ multiplex PCR; TCRdb keeps in-frame clones, though not all of them. The profile shows around 40,000 clones, roughly nine tenths of them singletons. This sample comprised CD4+ T cells from peripheral blood mononuclear cells, obtained in the second trimester of pregnancy. These receptors were collected from a female donor with multiple sclerosis, enrolled in a pregnancy study.

J is TRBJ2-1 and V is TRBV5-1; D possibly corresponds to TRBD2 (6 bases). The ends were cut back, 0 bases at V and 3 bases at J, with 10 bases in the middle. Looked up from germline, CDR1 is SGHRS and CDR2 is YFSETQ. The CDR3 has 15 residues. The CDR3 is CASSLAGVYYNEQFF. In DNA, the CDR3 is TGCGCCAGCAGCTTGGCGGGAGTGTACTACAATGAGCAGTTCTTC.

The chain is built from TRBV19 and TRBJ1-5; TRBD1 agrees at 7 bases. The germline V gene encodes CDR1 LNHDA and CDR2 SQIVND (reference sequence). CDR3 length: 16 residues. V shed 6 bases, J shed 5 bases, and the junction held 13 bases outside the gene matches. The CDR3 region has the DNA TGTGCCAGTAGCAAAACTCGAGACAGGGTTGATCAGCCCCAGCATTTT. Its translation: CASSKTRDRVDQPQHF. The whole variable domain, remainder taken from reference TRBV19 and TRBJ1-5, is DGGITQSPKYLFRKEGQNVTLSCEQNLNHDAMYWYRQDPGQGLRLIYYSQIVNDFQKGDIAEGYSVSREKKESFPLTVTSAQKNPTAFYLCASSKTRDRVDQPQHFGDGTRLSIL.

The chain links TRBV7-6 to TRBJ2-5; D not certain. Germline V gene sequence: CDR1 SGHVS, CDR2 FNYEAQ. There are 18 residues in the CDR3. Trimming left V 1 base short and J 2 bases short, with 20 bases between. DNA of the CDR3: TGTGCCAGCAGCTTAGTCCCTCCTATTCCCCCCCAACAAGAGACCCAGTACTTC. Amino acids: CASSLVPPIPPQQETQYF.

The chain couples TRBV19 to TRBJ2-7; possible D gene TRBD2, 6 bases. CDR1 and CDR2 (germline): LNHDA, SQIVND (reference sequence). Trimming removed 0 bases from V and 2 bases from J, with 8 bases in between. This CDR3 is 14 amino acids long. CDR3 region: CASSIERGPYEQYF. The CDR3 DNA is TGTGCCAGTAGTATAGAGCGGGGACCCTACGAGCAGTACTTC.

V and J are TRBV29-1 and TRBJ2-1, with D maybe TRBD2 (5 bases). The V gene's germline CDR1 is SQVTM and CDR2 ANQGSEA. The CDR3 has 11 residues. V was clipped by 7 bases and J by 9 bases, with 13 bases between them. CDR3 in DNA: TGCAGCGGCACTACGAGCGGTGAGCAGTTCTTC. It encodes CSGTTSGEQFF.

The chain couples TRBV5-6 to TRBJ1-3; D uncertain. The CDR3 loop spans 13 amino acids. V shed 4 bases and J shed 4 bases, with 9 bases lying between them. Germline V CDR1 and CDR2: SGHDT, YYEEEE. The CDR3 spells CASSRLSGNTIYF. In nucleotides, the CDR3 is TGTGCCAGCAGCCGGTTGTCAGGAAACACCATATATTTT.

This sequence joins TRBV30 and TRBJ1-4; D gene unclear. CDR3 size: 14 residues. Deletions cut 4 bases from V and 5 bases from J, with 14 bases between. Germline assignment: CDR1 GTSNPN and CDR2 SVGIG (reference sequence). The CDR3 spells CAWTGVGSNEKLFF. The CDR3 nucleotides are TGTGCCTGGACCGGGGTGGGTAGCAATGAAAAACTGTTTTTT.

The CDR3 sequence: CASSMSGEYLIYNEQFF. The CDR3 DNA is TGTGCCAGTAGTATGTCCGGGGAGTACTTAATCTACAATGAGCAGTTCTTC. This chain links TRBV19 with TRBJ2-1, with D possibly being TRBD2 (5 bases). V was trimmed by 3 bases and J by 3 bases, leaving 18 bases between them. Germline CDR1 is LNHDA and CDR2 is SQIVND (reference sequence). The length of the CDR3 is 17 residues.

V gene TRBV21-1 combines with J gene TRBJ2-5; TRBD1 reflects the table's D call only, with no check against the DNA. TRBV21-1 is designated a pseudogene. The CDR3 runs 17 residues. This CDR3 is CASSKTARGLTQETQYF. In DNA form, the CDR3 reads TGTGCCAGCAGCAAAACCGCCAGGGGGCTAACCCAAGAGACCCAGTACTTC.

The chain links TRBV15 to TRBJ2-5, with 9 bases identical to TRBD1. Germline CDR1 and CDR2: LNHNV and YYDKDF (reference sequence). The CDR3 is 15 residues long. V shed 0 bases, J shed 5 bases, and the junction held 4 bases outside the gene matches. The CDR3 DNA is TGTGCCACCAGCAGAGAACAGGGGGCAGGGGAGACCCAGTACTTC. Translating it yields CATSREQGAGETQYF.

The genes are TRBV6-4 and TRBJ2-5, with D perhaps TRBD2 (5 bases). Germline V lookup: CDR1 MRHNA, CDR2 SNTAGT. This CDR3 has 15 amino acids. Trimming took 5 bases from V and 5 from J, leaving 18 bases between them. The CDR3 DNA is TGTGCCAGCAGTACGTCCGGGGTAGTGGGGGAGACCCAGTACTTC. It codes for CASSTSGVVGETQYF.

The V and J genes are TRBV25-1 and TRBJ1-2; 8 bases are shared with TRBD1. Germline V gene lookup returns CDR1 MGHDK and CDR2 SYGVNS. J was trimmed by 3 bases and V by 2 bases; bases with no gene match: 8. There are 16 residues in the CDR3. In DNA form, the CDR3 reads TGTGCCAGCAGTGAAAATACAGGGGGTATTTACTATGGCTACACCTTC. It yields the protein CASSENTGGIYYGYTF.

The V and J genes are TRBV15 and TRBJ1-3, with 7 nucleotides matching TRBD1. The CDR3 extends over 18 amino acids. V gave up 11 bases and J gave up 4 bases; unmatched junction bases: 23. The germline V gene has CDR1 LNHNV and CDR2 YYDKDF (reference sequence). The CDR3 reads CAAGRDRAIRTVGNTIYF. The DNA for the CDR3 is TGTGCCGCCGGCCGAGACAGGGCGATCAGGACGGTCGGAAACACCATATATTTT.

The sample holds one count of this clone. This chain connects TRBV19 to TRBJ2-7, with a tentative D call TRBD1 (5 bases). CDR3 length: 18 amino acids. The germline V gene has CDR1 LNHDA and CDR2 SQIVND (reference sequence). Trimming removed 7 bases from V and 0 bases from J, with 25 bases in between. The CDR3 DNA reads TGTGCCAGTACCCCAGGTGGGTCACAGGTGATGCCCTCCTACGAGCAGTACTTC. Its protein product is CASTPGGSQVMPSYEQYF.

The chain has TRBV7-2 and TRBJ2-5; a weak D match, TRBD2 (5 bases). The CDR3 runs to 14 residues. The germline V and J ends were trimmed by 4 bases and 5 bases, with 14 bases remaining between them. CDR1 and CDR2 from the germline V gene are SGHTA and FQGNSA. The CDR3 region has the DNA TGTGCCAGCAGCTCTTACATGGAGGTGGAGACCCAGTACTTC. It encodes CASSSYMEVETQYF.

The V gene is TRBV2, the J gene TRBJ2-7, with D unresolved. This CDR3 spans 14 amino acids. Germline-derived CDR1 and CDR2 are SNHLY and FYNNEI. Trimming cost V 5 bases and J 1 base, with 12 bases left between them. DNA for the CDR3: TGTGCCAGCAGTCGAGGCAGTTTGTCCTACGAGCAGTACTTC. It encodes CASSRGSLSYEQYF.

The chain combines TRBV18 with TRBJ2-3; a possible D gene is TRBD2 (6 bases). Germline lookup yields CDR1 KGHSH and CDR2 LQKENI. The CDR3 runs 16 residues. Trimming pared 2 bases from V and 0 bases from J, leaving 12 bases between. The DNA for the CDR3 is TGTGCCAGCTCACCAAGGGGCGGGGCTAGCACAGATACGCAGTATTTT. It is translated as CASSPRGGASTDTQYF. The entire variable domain, with the rest obtained from reference TRBV18 and TRBJ2-3, is as follows: NAGVMQNPRHLVRRRGQEARLRCSPMKGHSHVYWYRQLPEEGLKFMVYLQKENIIDESGMPKERFSAEFPKEGPSILRIQQVVRGDSAAYFCASSPRGGASTDTQYFGPGTRLTVL.

In this sample, this clone turned up a few times. The V call is TRBV25-1, the J call TRBJ2-7, with D perhaps matching TRBD1 (6 bases). CDR3 size: 15 residues. The V gene's germline CDR1 is MGHDK and CDR2 SYGVNS. Trimming removed 6 bases at V and 1 base at J, with 16 bases between. As DNA, the CDR3 is TGTGCCAGCAGCCCCTCCAATAGGGGGTCCTACGAGCAGTACTTC. It encodes CASSPSNRGSYEQYF.

The rearrangement uses TRBV18 and TRBJ2-1; no clear D. With 2 bases removed from V and 7 bases from J, the gap between germline ends came to 6 bases. CDR3 size: 12 residues. The germline gives CDR1 KGHSH, CDR2 LQKENI. This CDR3 is CASSPSVNEQFF. For the CDR3, the DNA is TGTGCCAGCTCACCATCGGTAAATGAGCAGTTCTTC.